Listed here are 11 T cell receptor beta chains from one sample, sequenced in a study of beta chain features in type 1 diabetes. The entirety of the isolated RNA underwent reverse transcription, so expressed TCRB transcripts were sequenced. Libraries were prepared by immunoSEQ multiplex PCR; TCRdb keeps only in-frame clonotypes and omits some of them. The table includes 350,000 to 450,000 clones, over 13% detected once. Sequenced input: naive CD4+ T cells from blood. Receptors were obtained from a woman younger than 30 in good health.

The chain uses TRBV27 and TRBJ2-5, with 7 bases matching TRBD2. The V gene end was trimmed by 5 bases and the J gene end by 5 bases; junction bases not matched to a gene: 11. Germline CDR1 is MNHEY and CDR2 is SMNVEV (reference sequence). The CDR3 contains 15 residues. CDR3 in DNA: TGTGCCAGCAGTCGAGGTAGCGGGTGGGAGGAGACCCAGTACTTC. Protein product: CASSRGSGWEETQYF.

This clone was picked up a small number of times. The CDR3 spells CASSSGLASSNEQFF. CDR3 in DNA: TGTGCCAGCAGCTCGGGACTAGCCTCTTCCAATGAGCAGTTCTTC. The chain is built from TRBV7-2 and TRBJ2-1; 9 bases line up with TRBD2. With 4 bases clipped from V and 6 bases from J, the junction kept 7 bases outside the gene matches. The CDR3 totals 15 residues. CDR1 and CDR2 from the germline V gene are SGHTA and FQGNSA.

The chain is built from TRBV29-1 and TRBJ2-3; TRBD2 agrees at 8 bases. Per the germline V gene, CDR1 is SQVTM and CDR2 is ANQGSEA. V shed 4 bases and J 1 base; nucleotides not matched to a gene: 10. The CDR3 covers 16 residues. This CDR3 is CSVVVFSGAGTDTQYF. CDR3 nucleotide sequence: TGCAGCGTTGTAGTGTTTAGCGGGGCAGGCACAGATACGCAGTATTTT.

The rearrangement joins TRBV7-8 to TRBJ2-1; weak D call: TRBD1 (6 bases). The V end lost 11 bases, the J end lost 6 bases, and 17 bases lay between the germline ends. Germline CDR1 and CDR2: SGHVS and FQNEAQ. The CDR3 has 13 amino acids. The chain's CDR3 is CAGAQGRTNEQFF. The CDR3 DNA reads as TGTGCCGGAGCACAGGGAAGAACCAATGAGCAGTTCTTC.

This clone was observed a few times. The DNA of the CDR3 is TGCGCCAGCAGCTTAGGGACAGTCCAGAACGGGGAGCTGTTTTTT. Protein: CASSLGTVQNGELFF. The chain couples TRBV5-1 to TRBJ2-2; 7 bases align to TRBD1. Germline CDR1 is SGHRS and CDR2 is YFSETQ. V lost 2 bases and J lost 7; bases outside the gene matches: 8. This CDR3 contains 15 residues.

In this sample, this clone turned up a few times. The chain uses TRBV6-4 and TRBJ2-3; D ambiguous. The CDR3 runs 13 residues. The V end was cut by 5 bases, the J end by 2 bases, with 8 bases between. CDR1 MRHNA and CDR2 SNTAGT come from the germline V gene. This chain's CDR3 is CASSPHVTDTQYF. The CDR3 DNA is TGTGCCAGCAGTCCCCATGTCACAGATACGCAGTATTTT.

The rearrangement joins TRBV27 to TRBJ2-7; 8 positions agree with TRBD2. V was clipped by 6 bases and J by 4 bases; unmatched bases: 8. CDR3 size: 14 residues. The germline V gene encodes CDR1 MNHEY and CDR2 SMNVEV (reference sequence). The CDR3 spells CASRSRLASYEQYF. The CDR3 DNA reads as TGTGCCAGCAGATCTCGACTAGCGTCTTACGAGCAGTACTTC.

In its sample, this clone was seen a few times. The rearrangement uses TRBV19 and TRBJ1-1, with 9 bases lining up with TRBD1. The length of the CDR3 is 14 residues. V lost 6 bases and J lost 5; bases outside the gene matches: 7. Germline CDR1 LNHDA, CDR2 SQIVND (reference sequence). In nucleotides, the CDR3 is TGTGCCAGTAGGGAACAGGGGGCGCTTACTGAAGCTTTCTTT. This codes for CASREQGALTEAFF.

This rearrangement joins TRBV2 to TRBJ2-1; TRBD1 matches 10 bases. Germline V gives CDR1 SNHLY, CDR2 FYNNEI. V shed 6 bases, J shed 7 bases, and the junction held 3 bases outside the gene matches. The CDR3 covers 13 residues. The CDR3 region is CASRGDRGNEQFF. The DNA for the CDR3 is TGTGCCAGCAGGGGGGACAGGGGAAATGAGCAGTTCTTC.

This clone appeared a few times. The chain couples TRBV29-1 to TRBJ2-7, with 7 bases matching TRBD1. This CDR3 comprises 13 residues. V shed 7 bases and J 0 bases; nucleotides not matched to a gene: 6. CDR1 and CDR2 from the germline V gene are SQVTM and ANQGSEA. The CDR3 bases are TGCAGCGCCGAGGGACAGACCTCCTACGAGCAGTACTTC. This translates into CSAEGQTSYEQYF.

This chain links TRBV19 with TRBJ1-2, with 7 positions matching TRBD1. CDR3 length equals 13 residues. Germline trimming cut 11 bases from V and 0 bases from J; bases unmatched to any gene: 6. Germline loops: CDR1 LNHDA, CDR2 SQIVND (reference sequence). For the CDR3, the DNA is TGTGCCGCCTCAACAGGGGCTAACTATGGCTACACCTTC. It codes for CAASTGANYGYTF.